This TCR beta chain was recorded in a study of control samples from healthy donors and cancer patients. TCRdb's table, derived via immunoSEQ multiplex PCR, lists solely in-frame clones and lacks some. The sample yields some 410,000 clones, more than 80% seen once. This CDR3 has 15 amino acids. The junction had 3 bases not matched to a gene; V was cut back by 2 bases and J by 6 bases. Germline V lookup: CDR1 ENHRY, CDR2 SYGVKD. The sequencing sample was made of PBMCs. V gene TRBV10-3 combines with J gene TRBJ2-7; TRBD2 aligns across 14 bases. The origin of this receptor is a man in his forties or fifties with head and neck cancer. CDR3: CAISEGTSGGFEQYF. The CDR3 DNA sequence: TGTGCCATCAGTGAGGGGACTAGCGGGGGTTTCGAGCAGTACTTC.